This TCR beta chain was sequenced for a study of radiotherapy plus CTLA-4 blockade in lung cancer. V was shortened by 5 bases and J by 4 bases, with 8 bases between the two germline ends. CDR3 length: 13 residues. Per germline, CDR1 SGHVS and CDR2 FNYEAQ. The assay was immunoSEQ multiplex PCR, and TCRdb's table has in-frame clones only and misses some. The profile shows 90,000 to 100,000 clones, about four fifths of them singletons. This specimen consisted of peripheral blood, obtained from a patient treated with radiotherapy plus ipilimumab. The receptor was derived from a human donor with non-small cell lung cancer who had a partial response to radiotherapy plus ipilimumab. Some clones in this sample may be carry-over from other donors' samples. The V gene is TRBV7-6, the J gene TRBJ1-4; unclear D gene. CDR3 in amino acids: CASSVGSNEKLFF. Here the CDR3 DNA reads TGTGCCAGCAGCGTGGGGAGTAATGAAAAACTGTTTTTT.